This T cell receptor beta chain was profiled in a study of T cells after yellow fever vaccination. Using its own MiXCR run on the 5' RACE reads, TCRdb lists one record per CDR3 protein. The sample lists a few hundred thousand distinct CDR3 sequences, under 25% occurring once. Germline V gene data show CDR1 as MNHEY and CDR2 as SMNVEV (reference sequence). The V end was cut by 5 bases, the J end by 6 bases, with 23 bases between. The CDR3 consists of 17 residues. Study-wide points: Abundant clonotypes from the bulk population could contaminate FACS-sorted repertoires. Most clones from primary vaccination resurfaced after the booster (around 97% CD4, around 91% CD8).

This clonotype was detected only once. Its antigen is still unknown. Source: PBMCs, taken 15 days after the yellow fever booster vaccination. The chain is built from TRBV27 and TRBJ2-1, with D possibly being TRBD2 (6 bases). The source is a man aged 30-40 years who received the YFV17D yellow fever vaccine. CDR3 sequence: CASSLGTALGQSNEQFF. Written as DNA, the CDR3 is TGTGCCAGCAGTCTCGGGACTGCCCTCGGGCAGAGCAATGAGCAGTTCTTC.